The sequence of this T cell receptor (beta chain) was determined in a study of cytomegalovirus exposure and HLA in healthy donors. Findings of the study overall: CMV serostatus was the only immune exposure information that was available. Several of the most significant clusters appeared linked to common viral pathogens, based on a later analysis.

Participants comprised healthy donors of bone marrow. Trimming took 2 bases from V and 0 from J, leaving 7 bases between them. The CDR3 runs 14 residues. Germline CDR1 SGHRS, CDR2 YFSETQ. Vbeta (60) and Jbeta (13) primers were used in the PCR. The assay was immunoSEQ multiplex PCR, and TCRdb's table has in-frame clones only and misses some. The repertoire holds approximately 290,000 clones, with 75% to 90% as singletons. A note on this clone: Its specificity is not known.

The clonotype originates from a girl aged 2 to 10 in good health and CMV-seronegative. The chain couples TRBV5-1 to TRBJ2-3; D may be TRBD1 (5 bases). The sequenced material came from PBMCs. CDR3 in amino acids: CASSFRDSTDTQYF. The CDR3 DNA follows: TGCGCCAGCAGCTTCAGGGATAGCACAGATACGCAGTATTTT.